This is a list of T cell receptor beta chains from one sample in a study of cytomegalovirus exposure and HLA in healthy donors. This table comes from immunoSEQ multiplex PCR, and its TCRdb copy is limited to in-frame clones, with some not included. Found here are fewer than 70,000 clones, roughly 96% of them singletons; the top ten hold 0.9% to 1%. Sequencing input: PBMCs. These TCRs come from a man between 18 and 35 years old in good health and CMV-seronegative. CDR3s include the opening cysteine and the closing phenylalanine or tryptophan. D genes are given only for firm matches. The listing skips clone size in some rows; elsewhere it reads once, few, many or a size class.

J,V,size,D,CDR3,DNA
TRBJ2-3,TRBV5-1,.,.,CASNPGYISTDTQYF,TGCGCCAGCAATCCAGGGTATATCAGCACAGATACGCAGTATTTT
TRBJ1-6,TRBV15,.,.,CATSRVNSPLHF,TGTGCCACCAGCAGAGTAAATTCACCCCTCCACTTT
TRBJ1-4,TRBV4-3,.,.,CASSRTAQNEKLFF,TGCGCCAGCAGCCGGACAGCGCAAAATGAAAAACTGTTTTTT
TRBJ1-1,TRBV5-1,.,TRBD1,CASSLGGGLTEAFF,TGCGCCAGCAGCTTGGGAGGGGGCCTCACTGAAGCTTTCTTT
TRBJ2-7,TRBV28,.,.,CASSFGWERSYEQYF,TGTGCCAGCAGTTTCGGGTGGGAGCGCTCCTACGAGCAGTACTTC
TRBJ1-1,TRBV5-6,.,.,CASSPYRVGTEAFF,TGTGCCAGCAGCCCCTACAGGGTTGGGACTGAAGCTTTCTTT
TRBJ1-1,TRBV23-1,.,.,CASSQSVQQNTEAFF,TGCGCCAGCAGTCAATCGGTACAGCAGAACACTGAAGCTTTCTTT
TRBJ2-1,TRBV5-1,.,.,CASSPRGWNEQFF,TGCGCCAGCAGCCCAAGGGGTTGGAATGAGCAGTTCTTC
TRBJ2-7,TRBV30,.,.,CAWSVRFYEQYF,TGTGCCTGGAGTGTACGGTTCTACGAGCAGTACTTC
TRBJ1-5,TRBV11-2,.,.,CASSLGGPLTPQHF,TGTGCCAGCAGCTTAGGAGGGCCATTGACGCCCCAGCATTTT
TRBJ2-3,TRBV10-2,.,TRBD2,CASSDHSGRAGDTQYF,TGCGCCAGCAGTGATCATAGCGGGAGGGCCGGAGATACGCAGTATTTT
TRBJ2-7,TRBV27,.,.,CASSSIASYEQYF,TGTGCCAGCAGTAGCATAGCATCCTACGAGCAGTACTTC
TRBJ2-3,TRBV19,.,TRBD2,CASNQGGGGGTDTQYF,TGTGCCAGTAATCAAGGCGGGGGGGGCGGCACAGATACGCAGTATTTT
TRBJ2-3,TRBV7-9,.,TRBD2,CASSLLAGAPTQYF,TGTGCCAGCAGCTTACTAGCGGGAGCCCCTACGCAGTATTTT
TRBJ1-3,TRBV28,.,TRBD1,CASTTGGSGNTIYF,TGTGCCAGTACTACAGGGGGTTCTGGAAACACCATATATTTT
TRBJ2-5,TRBV28,.,.,CASGFGGGRLETQYF,TGTGCCAGCGGTTTTGGGGGGGGGCGATTAGAGACCCAGTACTTC
TRBJ2-5,TRBV27,.,TRBD1,CASSPDRAKRETQYF,TGTGCCAGCAGTCCCGACAGGGCAAAAAGAGAGACCCAGTACTTC
TRBJ1-2,TRBV7-9,.,TRBD1,CASSLGPGQEYGYTF,TGTGCCAGCAGCTTAGGCCCGGGACAGGAGTATGGCTACACCTTC
TRBJ2-1,TRBV14,.,.,CASSQQGPLWNEQFF,TGTGCCAGCAGCCAACAGGGCCCACTGTGGAATGAGCAGTTCTTC
TRBJ2-3,TRBV5-6,.,.,CASSLRVADTDTQYF,TGTGCCAGCAGCTTGCGGGTAGCGGACACAGATACGCAGTATTTT
TRBJ2-7,TRBV4-3,.,TRBD2,CASSQGGAGLSYEQYF,TGCGCCAGCAGCCAAGGGGGAGCGGGACTCTCCTACGAGCAGTACTTC
TRBJ2-2,TRBV5-4,.,.,CASSSTDIFVNTGELFF,TGTGCCAGCAGCTCGACGGACATCTTTGTGAACACCGGGGAGCTGTTTTTT
TRBJ2-5,TRBV5-1,.,TRBD1,CASSPGQVGETQYF,TGCGCCAGCAGCCCGGGACAGGTGGGGGAGACCCAGTACTTC
TRBJ2-7,TRBV7-9,.,.,CASSTTYEQYF,TGTGCCAGCAGCACAACCTACGAGCAGTACTTC
TRBJ2-1,TRBV25-1,.,TRBD1,CAGGTGGYREQFF,TGTGCCGGGGGGACAGGCGGCTATAGGGAGCAGTTCTTC
TRBJ2-5,TRBV28,.,TRBD1,CASSTRDRGLETQYF,TGTGCCAGCAGCACCCGGGACAGGGGGCTCGAGACCCAGTACTTC
TRBJ2-2,TRBV9,.,TRBD1,CASSVPTGGHTGELFF,TGTGCCAGCAGCGTCCCGACAGGGGGGCACACCGGGGAGCTGTTTTTT
TRBJ2-1,TRBV6-4,.,TRBD2,CASSDEAGGRSEQFF,TGTGCCAGCAGTGACGAAGCGGGAGGGAGAAGTGAGCAGTTCTTC
TRBJ1-4,TRBV18,.,.,CASSPQNNEKLFF,TGTGCCAGCTCACCCCAAAATAATGAAAAACTGTTTTTT
TRBJ1-3,TRBV30,.,.,CAWTQGLSGNTIYF,TGTGCCTGGACTCAGGGCCTCTCTGGAAACACCATATATTTT
TRBJ2-7,TRBV19,.,TRBD1,CATRGQPGEQYF,TGTGCCACCCGGGGACAGCCCGGCGAGCAGTACTTC
TRBJ2-1,TRBV27,.,.,CASSLLPPTNSYNEQFF,TGTGCCAGCAGTTTACTCCCGCCGACCAACAGCTACAATGAGCAGTTCTTC
TRBJ2-7,TRBV19,.,TRBD1,CASSIGLRTGGQYF,TGTGCCAGTAGTATCGGCCTGAGGACAGGGGGGCAGTACTTC
TRBJ2-7,TRBV7-5,.,.,CARSPVLTGGRYEQYF,TGTGCCAGAAGCCCCGTCCTTACAGGGGGCCGGTACGAGCAGTACTTC
TRBJ1-3,TRBV5-6,.,TRBD1,CASSLIGTGPDTIYF,TGTGCCAGCAGCTTGATAGGGACAGGGCCAGACACCATATATTTT
TRBJ2-5,TRBV11-2,.,.,CASSREAAPRETQYF,TGTGCCAGCAGCCGAGAAGCGGCTCCGCGAGAGACCCAGTACTTC
TRBJ2-7,TRBV27,.,.,CASRPTVSYEQYF,TGTGCCAGCAGACCGACAGTATCCTACGAGCAGTACTTC
TRBJ1-1,TRBV5-5,.,.,CASSLGTANTEAFF,TGTGCCAGCAGCTTAGGAACAGCTAACACTGAAGCTTTCTTT
TRBJ2-7,TRBV7-2,.,TRBD2,CASSPAGGPYEQYF,TGTGCCAGCAGCCCAGCGGGAGGGCCCTACGAGCAGTACTTC
TRBJ2-7,TRBV19,.,TRBD1,CATQPSPGDRGYYEQYF,TGTGCCACCCAACCATCCCCAGGAGACAGGGGTTATTACGAGCAGTACTTC
TRBJ1-5,TRBV28,.,.,CASSLLTGGRGQPQHF,TGTGCCAGCAGTTTATTGACAGGCGGAAGGGGTCAGCCCCAGCATTTT
TRBJ2-7,TRBV2,once,.,CASSEGRGSEQYF,TGTGCCAGCAGTGAAGGGCGGGGCAGTGAGCAGTACTTC
TRBJ2-1,TRBV11-2,.,TRBD2,CASSLGLAVKSSYNEQFF,TGTGCCAGCAGCTTAGGACTAGCGGTGAAAAGCTCCTACAATGAGCAGTTCTTC
TRBJ2-5,TRBV30,.,.,CAWAPDTSYQETQYF,TGTGCCTGGGCCCCAGACACCTCGTACCAAGAGACCCAGTACTTC
TRBJ1-1,TRBV6-1,.,.,CASSEAWGNTEAFF,TGTGCCAGCAGTGAGGCGTGGGGCAACACTGAAGCTTTCTTT
TRBJ1-1,TRBV15,.,TRBD1,CATSREDRADREAFF,TGTGCCACCAGCAGAGAGGACAGGGCCGATCGTGAAGCTTTCTTT
TRBJ2-3,TRBV6-4,.,TRBD2,CASRERESFVDTQYF,TGTGCCAGCAGAGAGCGGGAGTCCTTCGTCGATACGCAGTATTTT
TRBJ2-1,TRBV30,once,.,CAWGTSNNEQFF,TGTGCCTGGGGGACAAGCAACAATGAGCAGTTCTTC
TRBJ2-2,TRBV7-9,.,.,CASSPRGTYTGELFF,TGTGCCAGCAGCCCAAGGGGCACCTACACCGGGGAGCTGTTTTTT
TRBJ1-2,TRBV6-1,.,TRBD1,CASRLQGEGGGYTF,TGTGCCAGCAGACTACAGGGGGAAGGGGGTGGCTACACCTTC
TRBJ1-2,TRBV28,.,.,CASSLIGVNYGYTF,TGTGCCAGCAGTTTAATAGGGGTTAACTATGGCTACACCTTC
TRBJ1-2,TRBV7-9,.,TRBD1,CASSLGDRERNYGYTF,TGTGCCAGCAGCTTAGGCGACAGGGAAAGGAACTATGGCTACACCTTC